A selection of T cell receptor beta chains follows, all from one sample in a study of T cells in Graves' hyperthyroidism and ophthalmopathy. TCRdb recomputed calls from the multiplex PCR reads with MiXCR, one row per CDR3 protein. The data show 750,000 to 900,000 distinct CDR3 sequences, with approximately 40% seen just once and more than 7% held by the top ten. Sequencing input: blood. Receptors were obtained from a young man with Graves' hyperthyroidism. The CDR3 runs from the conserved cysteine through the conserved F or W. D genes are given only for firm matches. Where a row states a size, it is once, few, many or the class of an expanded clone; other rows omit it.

CASSQDGGVKWVMNTEAFF	TGTGCCAGCAGCCAAGATGGTGGTGTAAAGTGGGTTATGAACACTGAAGCTTTCTTT	few	TRBV14	TRBJ1-1	NA
CSASGAGAPYEQYF	TGCAGTGCTAGTGGGGCGGGGGCCCCCTACGAGCAGTACTTC	NA	TRBV20-1	TRBJ2-7	NA
CSVAGGRGGELFF	TGCAGCGTGGCAGGGGGTAGGGGCGGGGAGCTGTTTTTT	many	TRBV29-1	TRBJ2-2	TRBD1
CSVSLSGGTEAFF	TGCAGCGTTTCTCTTTCAGGGGGCACTGAAGCTTTCTTT	many	TRBV29-1	TRBJ1-1	TRBD1
CSAGTGYQETQYF	TGCAGTGCGGGGACAGGGTACCAAGAGACCCAGTACTTC	few	TRBV20-1	TRBJ2-5	TRBD1
CASSYEGSNPNYGYTF	TGTGCCAGCAGTTACGAGGGCAGCAACCCTAACTATGGCTACACCTTC	NA	TRBV6-5	TRBJ1-2	NA
CSVDLGPKETQYF	TGCAGCGTTGACCTAGGACCTAAAGAGACCCAGTACTTC	NA	TRBV29-1	TRBJ2-5	NA
CASGGQGREAFF	TGTGCCAGCGGCGGACAGGGCAGGGAAGCTTTCTTT	many	TRBV2	TRBJ1-1	TRBD1
CASSVLAGGQTGELFF	TGTGCCAGCAGTGTGTTGGCGGGGGGGCAGACCGGGGAGCTGTTTTTT	NA	TRBV2	TRBJ2-2	TRBD2
CSVEARGSGGYTF	TGCAGCGTTGAAGCCCGGGGGTCGGGTGGCTACACCTTC	many	TRBV29-1	TRBJ1-2	NA
CASTTGNYGHTF	TGTGCCAGTACCACAGGGAACTATGGCCACACCTTC	NA	TRBV19	TRBJ1-2	NA
CASQDRGPHESGANVLTF	TGTGCCAGCCAAGACAGGGGCCCTCATGAGTCTGGGGCCAACGTCCTGACTTTC	many	TRBV2	TRBJ2-6	TRBD1
CASSVADLGIF	TGTGCCAGCAGTGTGGCCGACCTTGGCATTTTT	many	TRBV2	TRBJ1-4	NA
CASSAQGANQPQHF	TGTGCCAGCAGTGCACAGGGGGCAAATCAGCCCCAGCATTTT	few	TRBV6-1	TRBJ1-5	TRBD1
CASSFTANSGNTIYF	TGTGCCAGCAGCTTTACGGCGAACTCTGGAAACACCATATATTTT	many	TRBV7-9	TRBJ1-3	NA
CASSLKRGGETQYF	TGTGCCAGCAGCTTAAAGCGGGGTGGGGAGACCCAGTACTTC	NA	TRBV7-2	TRBJ2-5	TRBD2
CASSFRTGSEKLFF	TGTGCCAGCAGCTTCAGGACGGGCTCTGAAAAACTGTTTTTT	few	TRBV2	TRBJ1-4	NA
CATSGGRDNQPQHF	TGTGCCACCAGTGGCGGCAGGGACAATCAGCCCCAGCATTTT	NA	TRBV24-1	TRBJ1-5	NA
CASSPKPGTGGFEKLFF	TGTGCCAGCAGCCCTAAACCCGGGACAGGGGGATTCGAAAAACTGTTTTTT	NA	TRBV7-3	TRBJ1-4	TRBD1
CASSYVLGGETQYF	TGTGCCAGCAGTTACGTTTTGGGGGGGGAGACCCAGTACTTC	NA	TRBV2	TRBJ2-5	TRBD2
CSVVWNTGELFF	TGCAGCGTTGTTTGGAACACCGGGGAGCTGTTTTTT	many	TRBV29-1	TRBJ2-2	NA
CASSSGHYYEQYF	TGTGCCAGCAGCTCGGGACACTACTACGAGCAGTACTTC	NA	TRBV7-9	TRBJ2-7	NA
CARGGPEAFF	TGTGCCAGAGGGGGGCCTGAAGCTTTCTTT	few	TRBV2	TRBJ1-1	NA
CASSQDLLGASGVSYEQYF	TGTGCCAGCAGCCAAGATCTATTGGGTGCTAGCGGGGTTTCCTACGAGCAGTACTTC	NA	TRBV4-2	TRBJ2-7	TRBD2
CASSSFGTGLTQPQHF	TGTGCCAGCAGCTCCTTTGGGACAGGGCTCACTCAGCCCCAGCATTTT	many	TRBV7-2	TRBJ1-5	TRBD1
CSVEALSPNYGYTF	TGCAGCGTTGAAGCGCTTTCTCCTAACTATGGCTACACCTTC	NA	TRBV29-1	TRBJ1-2	NA
CASSQVVGANQPQHF	TGTGCCAGCAGCCAAGTTGTGGGGGCGAATCAGCCCCAGCATTTT	NA	TRBV7-2	TRBJ1-5	NA
CASSDHRGNTEAFF	TGTGCCAGCAGTGACCACCGGGGGAACACTGAAGCTTTCTTT	many	TRBV25-1	TRBJ1-1	NA
CATQRRVGETQYF	TGCGCCACCCAGCGGCGGGTAGGAGAGACCCAGTACTTC	NA	TRBV10-2	TRBJ2-5	NA
CSVGGGRDTEAFF	TGCAGCGTTGGGGGGGGTAGGGACACTGAAGCTTTCTTT	NA	TRBV29-1	TRBJ1-1	NA
CASSQRQARETQYF	TGTGCCAGCAGCCAAAGGCAGGCCCGAGAGACCCAGTACTTC	NA	TRBV7-9	TRBJ2-5	NA
CASSGTSGEYTDTQYF	TGTGCCAGCAGTGGGACTAGCGGGGAGTACACAGATACGCAGTATTTT	NA	TRBV12-3/TRBV12-4	TRBJ2-3	TRBD2
CAIRPRDAEEQYF	TGTGCCATCAGGCCCCGGGACGCTGAGGAGCAGTACTTC	many	TRBV10-3	TRBJ2-7	NA
CASSRGTDRGTEAFF	TGTGCCAGCAGCCGCGGGACGGACAGGGGCACTGAAGCTTTCTTT	once	TRBV7-9	TRBJ1-1	TRBD1
CASSPDRGANEQYF	TGTGCCAGCAGCCCGGACAGGGGAGCTAACGAGCAGTACTTC	NA	TRBV7-2	TRBJ2-7	TRBD1
CASSSWGEAPLHF	TGTGCCAGCAGCTCGTGGGGGGAGGCACCCCTCCACTTT	many	TRBV5-4	TRBJ1-6	NA
CASRHLNQPQHF	TGTGCCAGCAGGCACCTAAATCAGCCCCAGCATTTT	few	TRBV10-3	TRBJ1-5	NA
CASSTHRGRTEAFF	TGTGCCAGCAGCACTCACAGGGGGCGGACTGAAGCTTTCTTT	NA	TRBV7-6	TRBJ1-1	TRBD1
CASGELFSYNSPLHF	TGTGCCAGCGGCGAGCTGTTCTCCTATAATTCACCCCTCCACTTT	many	TRBV7-8	TRBJ1-6	NA
CASSGDRARSGANVLTF	TGTGCCAGCAGCGGCGACAGGGCCCGCTCTGGGGCCAACGTCCTGACTTTC	few	TRBV2	TRBJ2-6	TRBD1
CSVDYMMWETQYF	TGCAGCGTTGATTATATGATGTGGGAGACCCAGTACTTC	many	TRBV29-1	TRBJ2-5	NA
CGVLVIYEQYF	TGCGGCGTGCTCGTTATCTACGAGCAGTACTTC	once	TRBV20-1	TRBJ2-7	NA
CASSSTGLEGYTF	TGTGCCAGCAGCTCCACAGGGTTGGAGGGCTACACCTTC	few	TRBV5-6	TRBJ1-2	NA
CASSQYSGSNEQYF	TGCGCCAGCAGCCAATACAGCGGGAGCAACGAGCAGTACTTC	NA	TRBV7-2	TRBJ2-7	TRBD2
CASSLGGATETFF	TGTGCCAGCAGCCTAGGGGGGGCCACTGAAACTTTCTTT	few	TRBV9	TRBJ1-1	NA
CASSSSDRDGYTF	TGTGCCAGTAGTTCATCGGACAGGGATGGCTACACCTTC	many	TRBV19	TRBJ1-2	TRBD1
CSVDLTSGLVAQYF	TGCAGCGTTGATCTGACTAGCGGACTGGTGGCCCAGTACTTC	many	TRBV29-1	TRBJ2-5	TRBD2
CASSLSSLLYGQYF	TGTGCCAGCAGCTTGTCCTCCCTCCTCTACGGGCAGTACTTC	NA	TRBV7-2	TRBJ2-7	NA